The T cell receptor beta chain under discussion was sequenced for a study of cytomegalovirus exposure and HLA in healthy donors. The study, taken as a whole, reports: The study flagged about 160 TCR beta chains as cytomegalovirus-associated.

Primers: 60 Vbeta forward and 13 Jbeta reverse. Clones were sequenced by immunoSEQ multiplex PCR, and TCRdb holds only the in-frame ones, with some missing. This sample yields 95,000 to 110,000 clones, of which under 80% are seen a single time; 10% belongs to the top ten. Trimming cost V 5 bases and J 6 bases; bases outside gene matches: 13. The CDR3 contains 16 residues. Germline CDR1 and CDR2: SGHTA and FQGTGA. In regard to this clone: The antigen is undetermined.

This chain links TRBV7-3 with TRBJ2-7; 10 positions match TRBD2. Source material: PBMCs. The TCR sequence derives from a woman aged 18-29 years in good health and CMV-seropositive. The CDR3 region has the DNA TGTGCCAGCAGCCAAAGGGCTCTAGCGGGAGAGTGCGAGCAGTACTTC. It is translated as CASSQRALAGECEQYF.